One sample yielded the 21 T cell receptor beta chains listed below, sequenced in a study of blood T cell repertoires in COVID-19. The method was immunoSEQ multiplex PCR; TCRdb's version includes in-frame clones alone and lacks a portion of them. The data show fewer than 250,000 clones, more than 80% seen once. Sequenced: PBMCs or T cells enriched from blood (not recorded which). These receptors originate from a man between 50 and 59 years old who had been exposed to COVID-19.

The chain uses TRBV5-1 and TRBJ2-7; maybe TRBD1 (6 bases). Trimming pared 9 bases from V and 5 bases from J, leaving 21 bases between. CDR1 and CDR2 (germline): SGHRS, YFSETQ. The CDR3 is 14 amino acids. The CDR3 DNA is TGCGCCACCTCGCTGGGGGCACCAACGGACGAGCAGTACGTC. The encoded protein is CATSLGAPTDEQYV.

The chain combines TRBV7-9 with TRBJ1-6; D ambiguous. From germline, CDR1 is SEHNR and CDR2 FQNEAQ (reference sequence). The CDR3 sequence is 14 residues long. V was pared by 0 bases and J by 8 bases, with 8 bases between. The CDR3 sequence: CASSLALVYSPLHF. Written as DNA, the CDR3 is TGTGCCAGCAGCTTAGCCCTCGTGTATTCACCCCTCCACTTT. Together with reference TRBV7-9 and TRBJ1-6, the CDR3 gives the full variable domain: DTGVSQNPRHKITKRGQNVTFRCDPISEHNRLYWYRQTLGQGPEFLTYFQNEAQLEKSRLLSDRFSAERPKGSFSTLEIQRTEQGDSAMYLCASSLALVYSPLHFGNGTRLTVT.

The chain links TRBV13 to TRBJ2-3, with TRBD2 identical over 9 bases. Looked up from germline, CDR1 is PRHDT and CDR2 is FYEKMQ (reference sequence). CDR3 length: 17 residues. The junction had 6 bases not matched to a gene; V was cut back by 0 bases and J by 2 bases. CDR3 loop: CASSLGGASGVTDTQYF. DNA of the CDR3: TGTGCCAGCAGCTTAGGGGGGGCTAGCGGGGTCACAGATACGCAGTATTTT.

The V and J genes are TRBV7-3 and TRBJ2-3; 8 bases line up with TRBD1. This CDR3 comprises 16 residues. Looked up from germline, CDR1 is SGHTA and CDR2 is FQGTGA. The J segment lost 1 base and the V segment lost 5 bases, leaving 8 bases of the junction unmatched. The CDR3 is CASSKGLGQGTDTQYF. In nucleotides, the CDR3 is TGTGCCAGCAGCAAGGGATTGGGACAGGGCACAGATACGCAGTATTTT.

V usage is TRBV19 and J usage is TRBJ1-1, with D unresolved. Trimming took 4 bases from V and 1 from J, leaving 7 bases between them. Germline V gives CDR1 LNHDA, CDR2 SQIVND (reference sequence). This CDR3 is built from 13 residues. CDR3 residues: CASSSQRNTEAFF. The CDR3 nucleotides read TGTGCCAGTAGTAGTCAGCGGAACACTGAAGCTTTCTTT.

The CDR3 reads CASSYSRGPGGFGYTF. DNA of the CDR3: TGTGCCAGCAGTTACTCCAGGGGGCCCGGCGGATTTGGCTACACCTTC. V gene TRBV6-5 combines with J gene TRBJ1-2; 8 bases map to TRBD1. With 0 bases clipped from V and 7 bases from J, the junction kept 10 bases outside the gene matches. CDR3 length equals 16 residues. CDR1 and CDR2 (germline): MNHEY, SVGAGI.

The rearrangement uses TRBV7-2 and TRBJ1-1; TRBD1 matches 10 bases. This CDR3 region has 16 residues. The germline gives CDR1 SGHTA, CDR2 FQGNSA. J was trimmed by 1 base and V by 5 bases; bases with no gene match: 7. DNA of the CDR3: TGTGCCAGCAGCGGAGGGACAGGGGCACAGAACACTGAAGCTTTCTTT. It specifies CASSGGTGAQNTEAFF.

This clone came up once. The rearrangement uses TRBV15 and TRBJ1-1; D not resolved. V was shortened by 3 bases and J by 11 bases, with 16 bases between the two germline ends. The CDR3 covers 13 residues. CDR1 is LNHNV, CDR2 YYDKDF, per germline (reference sequence). The CDR3 here is CATSRVDGAGAFF. Written as DNA, the CDR3 is TGTGCCACCAGCAGGGTAGATGGTGCGGGGGCTTTCTTT.

This chain connects TRBV7-3 to TRBJ2-2, with a weak D call TRBD2 (5 bases). V lost 3 bases to trimming and J lost 5 bases, with 10 bases between them. Germline V gene lookup returns CDR1 SGHTA and CDR2 FQGTGA. The CDR3 is 14 residues long. CDR3 sequence: CASSLTRDTGELFF. DNA of the CDR3: TGTGCCAGCAGCTTGACCCGGGATACCGGGGAGCTGTTTTTT.

This chain uses TRBV28 with TRBJ1-5; D gene ambiguous. Germline CDR1 is MDHEN and CDR2 is SYDVKM. Trimming pared 6 bases from V and 3 bases from J, leaving 15 bases between. CDR3 length: 15 residues. DNA for the CDR3: TGTGCCAGCAGCCTCATTCAGGTAAACAATCAGCCCCAGCATTTT. Protein sequence: CASSLIQVNNQPQHF. Full variable domain (remainder filled in from reference TRBV28 and TRBJ1-5): DVKVTQSSRYLVKRTGEKVFLECVQDMDHENMFWYRQDPGLGLRLIYFSYDVKMKEKGDIPEGYSVSREKKERFSLILESASTNQTSMYLCASSLIQVNNQPQHFGDGTRLSIL.

V and J are TRBV3-1 (or the pseudogene TRBV3-2) and TRBJ2-2; 7 nucleotides line up with TRBD2. The V gene's germline CDR1 is LGHDT and CDR2 YNNKEL (reference sequence). The CDR3 is 15 amino acids. The trim removed 2 bases at V and 4 bases at J, leaving 4 bases unmatched. Here the CDR3 reads CASSQYASGTGELFF. As DNA, the CDR3 is TGTGCCAGCAGCCAATATGCTAGCGGCACCGGGGAGCTGTTTTTT.

The chain recombines TRBV3-1 (or the pseudogene TRBV3-2) with TRBJ1-1; D might be TRBD1 (6 bases). The CDR3 has 15 amino acids. Trimming stripped 2 bases from V and 1 base from J, with 11 bases between. Germline V gene data show CDR1 as LGHDT and CDR2 as YNNKEL (reference sequence). CDR3 bases: TGTGCCAGCAGCCAATGGCAAGGGGGGAACACTGAAGCTTTCTTT. It encodes CASSQWQGGNTEAFF.

In its sample, this clone was seen once. The V and J genes are TRBV6-2 or TRBV6-3 and TRBJ1-1; a possible D gene is TRBD1 (5 bases). Between the trimmed V and J ends, which lost 5 bases and 1 base, there was a span of 20 bases. The CDR3 covers 17 residues. Germline V gives CDR1 MNHEY, CDR2 SVGEGT. CDR3 sequence (DNA): TGTGCCAGCAGTCCCCCTTACGCCAGGGTCGAGAACACTGAAGCTTTCTTT. Amino acids: CASSPPYARVENTEAFF.

This chain joins TRBV5-5 and TRBJ1-5; D is perhaps TRBD1 (6 bases). V gave up 0 bases and J gave up 6 bases, with 7 bases separating them. Germline CDR1 is SGHKS and CDR2 is YYEKEE (reference sequence). The CDR3 consists of 13 residues. CDR3 sequence (DNA): TGTGCCAGCAGCTTGGTAGGGGGTCAGCCCCAGCATTTT. Translating it yields CASSLVGGQPQHF.

This chain links TRBV6-5 with TRBJ2-3; D not certain. Germline V gives CDR1 MNHEY, CDR2 SVGAGI. V gave up 5 bases and J gave up 2 bases, with 8 bases separating them. CDR3 length equals 13 residues. The CDR3 loop is CASSRVATDTQYF. In DNA, the CDR3 is TGTGCCAGCAGTCGGGTTGCCACAGATACGCAGTATTTT.

This chain joins TRBV11-3 and TRBJ1-3, with a weak D call TRBD1 (6 bases). This CDR3 region has 14 residues. The germline CDR1 and CDR2 sequences are SGHNT and YENEEA. V was clipped by 3 bases and J by 4 bases, with 10 bases between them. The CDR3 spells CASSLGHLGNTIYF. DNA for the CDR3: TGTGCCAGCAGCTTGGGACATTTAGGAAACACCATATATTTT.

The chain carries TRBV5-1 and TRBJ1-4; TRBD1 might be the D (6 bases). V was cut by 2 bases and J by 3 bases, with 11 bases left in between. The CDR3 extends over 15 amino acids. Germline assignment: CDR1 SGHRS and CDR2 YFSETQ. The CDR3 protein is CASSFWGQSNEKLFF. In DNA, the CDR3 is TGCGCCAGCAGCTTCTGGGGGCAATCTAATGAAAAACTGTTTTTT.

As regards this clone: The identical CDR3 is also encoded by other nucleotide sequences in the sample. The rearrangement links TRBV18 to TRBJ2-7; D is ambiguous. This CDR3 contains 12 residues. Germline V lookup: CDR1 KGHSH, CDR2 LQKENI. V lost 3 bases to trimming and J lost 6 bases, with 9 bases between them. The CDR3: CASSPLAGEQYF. CDR3 nucleotide sequence: TGTGCCAGCTCACCCCTCGCCGGCGAGCAGTACTTC.

The J gene is TRBJ2-2, the V gene TRBV7-9, with TRBD2 matching over 7 bases. V was clipped by 5 bases and J by 6 bases; unmatched bases: 12. Germline CDR1 is SEHNR and CDR2 is FQNEAQ (reference sequence). This CDR3 has 16 residues. DNA of the CDR3: TGTGCCAGCAGCCGCTGGAGCGGGATTCGCTCCGGGGAGCTGTTTTTT. As protein: CASSRWSGIRSGELFF.

The V and J genes are TRBV19 and TRBJ1-6; D is possibly TRBD1 (6 bases). Trimming pared 5 bases from V and 10 bases from J, leaving 15 bases between. The CDR3 consists of 14 residues. Germline CDR1 reads LNHDA; CDR2 reads SQIVND (reference sequence). The CDR3: CASSYRVSDSPLHF. The CDR3 DNA reads as TGTGCCAGTAGTTACAGGGTGTCGGACTCACCCCTCCACTTT.

As concerns this clone: The same CDR3 also results from other DNA sequences found in this sample. The chain has TRBV28 and TRBJ1-4, with 10 bases aligning to TRBD1. Per germline, CDR1 MDHEN and CDR2 SYDVKM. Trimming at V came to 5 bases and at J to 7 bases, leaving 4 bases not matched to a gene. This CDR3 is built from 14 residues. This CDR3 is CASSTGTGAEKLFF. CDR3 DNA sequence: TGTGCCAGCAGTACCGGGACAGGGGCTGAAAAACTGTTTTTT. Looking up the rest from reference TRBV28 and TRBJ1-4 gives the full variable domain: DVKVTQSSRYLVKRTGEKVFLECVQDMDHENMFWYRQDPGLGLRLIYFSYDVKMKEKGDIPEGYSVSREKKERFSLILESASTNQTSMYLCASSTGTGAEKLFFGSGTQLSVL.